The rows below give T cell receptor beta chains drawn from one sample of a study of cytomegalovirus exposure and HLA in healthy donors. Sequenced by immunoSEQ multiplex PCR; TCRdb stores in-frame clones only, minus some. The data hold more than 200,000 clones, with over 60% observed a single time. The sequencing sample was made of PBMCs. These receptors all come from a male donor in good health and CMV-seronegative. Each CDR3 is given with its conserved first and last residue. D genes are given only for firm matches. Not every row has a clone size; where given, it reads once, few, many or a size class.

>-|TRBD1|TRBJ2-2|TRBV19
TGTGCCAGTAGTATAGATGTTGGGCAGGGGGCTCAGCTGTTTTTT
CASSIDVGQGAQLFF
>-|TRBD2|TRBJ2-2|TRBV5-1
TGCGCCAGCAGCTTGGCGGCGGGAGGCACCGGGGAGCTGTTTTTT
CASSLAAGGTGELFF
>few|-|TRBJ1-1|TRBV14
TGTGCCAGCAGCCAAGATAGCCAGGGGTATTACACTGAAGCTTTCTTT
CASSQDSQGYYTEAFF
>-|-|TRBJ2-5|TRBV4-3
TGCGCCAGCAGCCATTCCGTGGGGGGGGCCGGAGAGACCCAGTACTTC
CASSHSVGGAGETQYF
>-|TRBD1|TRBJ1-2|TRBV25-1
TGTGCCAGCAGCAGGGGGACAGGGGACCCTAACTATGGCTACACCTTC
CASSRGTGDPNYGYTF
>-|TRBD1|TRBJ1-1|TRBV7-9
TGTGCCAGCAGCACCCAGACAGGGAGGAACACTGAAGCTTTCTTT
CASSTQTGRNTEAFF
>few|-|TRBJ1-2|TRBV4-2
TGTGCCAGCAGCCAAGATCTGGGGGCAGTCTATGGCTACACCTTC
CASSQDLGAVYGYTF
>-|-|TRBJ2-1|TRBV5-1
TGCGCCAGCAGCTTGGCCAGCGCTTTACAGGATGAGCAGTTCTTC
CASSLASALQDEQFF
>-|TRBD1|TRBJ2-1|TRBV7-2
TGTGCCAGCCAGTGGACAGGGCTGAGCTCCTACAATGAGCAGTTCTTC
CASQWTGLSSYNEQFF
>few|-|TRBJ2-6|TRBV10-3
TGTGCTTCCGGCCCCCAAGGGGACTCTGGGGCCAACGTCCTGACTTTC
CASGPQGDSGANVLTF
>-|-|TRBJ1-3|TRBV5-1
TGCGCCAGCAGCTTGGCGAGACAGGCTGGAAACACCATATATTTT
CASSLARQAGNTIYF
>-|-|TRBJ1-5|TRBV27
TGTGCCAGCAGACAATCCAGGGATAGCAATCAGCCCCAGCATTTT
CASRQSRDSNQPQHF
>few|-|TRBJ1-1|TRBV21-1
TGTGCCAGCAGCATACAACAGGTGAACACTGAAGCTTTCTTT
CASSIQQVNTEAFF
>-|-|TRBJ2-7|TRBV30
TGTGCCTGGAGTCAACAGATCTCCTACGAGCAGTACTTC
CAWSQQISYEQYF
>-|TRBD2|TRBJ2-5|TRBV7-9
TGTGCCAGCAGCTTAGGGACTAGCGGGGGGTCCCAAGAGACCCAGTACTTC
CASSLGTSGGSQETQYF
>-|-|TRBJ2-2|TRBV27
TGTGCCAGCAGTTTAACGCGGATCGGCACCGGGGAGCTGTTTTTT
CASSLTRIGTGELFF
>-|TRBD2|TRBJ2-3|TRBV5-1
TGCGCCAGCAGCGTTAGCGGGGGGGCTGGCACAGATACGCAGTATTTT
CASSVSGGAGTDTQYF
>-|TRBD1|TRBJ1-1|TRBV5-4
TGTGCCAGCAGCTTGGGGGGACAGGGATGGACTGAAGCTTTCTTT
CASSLGGQGWTEAFF
>-|TRBD1|TRBJ2-2|TRBV4-1
TGCGCCAGCAGCCAAGATCAGGGGGCCACCACCGGGGAGCTGTTTTTT
CASSQDQGATTGELFF
>-|TRBD1|TRBJ1-1|TRBV4-3
TGCGCCAGCAGCCAGTTGACAGGGGGTAACACTGAAGCTTTCTTT
CASSQLTGGNTEAFF
>-|TRBD2|TRBJ2-5|TRBV5-1
TGCGCCAGCAGCCTGGGGACTAGCGGGATCTGGGAGACCCAGTACTTC
CASSLGTSGIWETQYF
>-|TRBD1|TRBJ2-1|TRBV7-2
TGTGCCAGCAGCTTAGAGGGGGCCAACAATGAGCAGTTCTTC
CASSLEGANNEQFF
>-|TRBD2|TRBJ2-7|TRBV11-2
TGTGCCAGCAGCTTAGTACCACTAGCGGTCGAGGGGGAGCAGTACTTC
CASSLVPLAVEGEQYF
>-|-|TRBJ2-7|TRBV19
TGTGCCAGTAGTATAGGACTAGTATCGGGCCACGAGCAGTACTTC
CASSIGLVSGHEQYF
>-|TRBD1|TRBJ2-7|TRBV27
TGTGCCAGCAGTTTATCATCCGGACAGGAGGCAACCTACGAGCAGTACTTC
CASSLSSGQEATYEQYF
>few|TRBD2|TRBJ2-5|TRBV7-2
TGTGCCAGCAGCCCGCAGCGGGGGGAGCAAGAGACCCAGTACTTC
CASSPQRGEQETQYF
>few|-|TRBJ1-1|TRBV15
TGTGCCACCAGCCCGGGACATCGCGACACTGAAGCTTTCTTT
CATSPGHRDTEAFF
>few|-|TRBJ1-1|TRBV6-5
TGTGCCAGCAGTTACTCCCGGGGGATGAACACTGAAGCTTTCTTT
CASSYSRGMNTEAFF
>-|-|TRBJ1-1|TRBV5-6
TGTGCCAGCAGCTTGGTAGGGGGGGCGCGTTACACTGAAGCTTTCTTT
CASSLVGGARYTEAFF
>-|-|TRBJ2-5|TRBV9
TGTGCCAGCAGCAATCGGGAGACCCAGTACTTC
CASSNRETQYF